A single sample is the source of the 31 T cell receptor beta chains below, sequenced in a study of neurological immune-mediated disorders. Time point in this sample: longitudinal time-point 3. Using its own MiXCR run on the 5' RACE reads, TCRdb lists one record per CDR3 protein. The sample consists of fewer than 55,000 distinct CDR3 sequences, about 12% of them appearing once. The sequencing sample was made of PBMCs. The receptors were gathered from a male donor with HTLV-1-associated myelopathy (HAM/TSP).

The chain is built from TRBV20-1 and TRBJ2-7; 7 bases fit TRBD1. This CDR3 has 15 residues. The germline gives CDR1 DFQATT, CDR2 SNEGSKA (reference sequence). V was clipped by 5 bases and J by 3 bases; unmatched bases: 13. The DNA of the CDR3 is TGCAGTGCTGAGGGGGCGAAAACGCCCTACTACGAGCAGTACTTC. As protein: CSAEGAKTPYYEQYF.

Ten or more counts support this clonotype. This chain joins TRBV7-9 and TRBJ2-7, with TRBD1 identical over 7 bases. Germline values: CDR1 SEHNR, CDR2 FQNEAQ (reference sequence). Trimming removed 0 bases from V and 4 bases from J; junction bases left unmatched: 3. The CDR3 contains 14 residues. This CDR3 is CASSLAGQSYEQYF. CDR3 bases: TGTGCCAGCAGCTTAGCGGGACAGAGTTACGAGCAGTACTTC. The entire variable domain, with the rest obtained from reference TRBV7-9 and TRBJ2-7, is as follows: DTGVSQNPRHKITKRGQNVTFRCDPISEHNRLYWYRQTLGQGPEFLTYFQNEAQLEKSRLLSDRFSAERPKGSFSTLEIQRTEQGDSAMYLCASSLAGQSYEQYFGPGTRLTVT.

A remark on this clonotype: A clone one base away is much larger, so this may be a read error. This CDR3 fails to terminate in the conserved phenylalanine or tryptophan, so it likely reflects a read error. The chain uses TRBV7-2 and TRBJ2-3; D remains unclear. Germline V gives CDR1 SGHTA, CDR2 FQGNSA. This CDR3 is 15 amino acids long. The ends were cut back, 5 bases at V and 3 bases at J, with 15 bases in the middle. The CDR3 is CASSPSEILTDTQYL. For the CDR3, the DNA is TGTGCCAGCAGCCCCTCTGAGATACTAACAGATACGCAGTATTTG.

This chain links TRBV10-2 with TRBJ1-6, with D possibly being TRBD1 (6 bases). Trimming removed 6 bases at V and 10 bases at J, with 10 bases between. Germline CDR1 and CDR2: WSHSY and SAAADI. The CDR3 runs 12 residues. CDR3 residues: CASSDRLSPLHF. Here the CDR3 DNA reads TGCGCCAGCAGCGACAGGTTATCACCCCTCCACTTT.

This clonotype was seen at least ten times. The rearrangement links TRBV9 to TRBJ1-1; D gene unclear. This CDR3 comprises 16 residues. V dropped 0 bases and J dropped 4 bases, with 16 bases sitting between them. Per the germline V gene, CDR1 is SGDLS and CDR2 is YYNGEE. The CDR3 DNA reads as TGTGCCAGCAGCGTAGGGTCGTGGCCTGGAAGCACTGAAGCTTTCTTT. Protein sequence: CASSVGSWPGSTEAFF.

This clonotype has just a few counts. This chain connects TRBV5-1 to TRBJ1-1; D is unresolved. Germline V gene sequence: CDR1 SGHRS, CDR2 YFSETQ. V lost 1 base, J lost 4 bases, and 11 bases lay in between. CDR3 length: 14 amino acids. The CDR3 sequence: CASSLRGQGTEAFF. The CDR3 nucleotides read TGCGCCAGCAGCTTGAGAGGGCAAGGCACTGAAGCTTTCTTT.

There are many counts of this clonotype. The CDR3 region has the DNA TGTGCCAGCAGTTACGAAGGAAGGATGAACACTGAAGCTTTCTTT. Its translation: CASSYEGRMNTEAFF. The J gene is TRBJ1-1, the V gene TRBV6-5; D is uncertain. The ends were cut back, 2 bases at V and 0 bases at J, with 10 bases in the middle. This CDR3 contains 15 residues. The germline CDR1 and CDR2 sequences are MNHEY and SVGAGI.

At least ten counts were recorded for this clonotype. This CDR3 is CASSLGAGARYNEQFF. The CDR3 DNA reads TGTGCCAGCAGCTTAGGTGCAGGGGCAAGGTACAATGAGCAGTTCTTC. V and J are TRBV7-2 and TRBJ2-1; D is possibly TRBD1 (6 bases). With 1 base removed from V and 4 bases from J, the gap between germline ends came to 14 bases. This CDR3 region has 16 residues. The germline gives CDR1 SGHTA, CDR2 FQGNSA. Filled out from reference TRBV7-2 and TRBJ2-1, the complete variable domain reads GAGVSQSPSNKVTEKGKDVELRCDPISGHTALYWYRQSLGQGLEFLIYFQGNSAPDKSGLPSDRFSAERTGGSVSTLTIQRTQQEDSAVYLCASSLGAGARYNEQFFGPGTRLTVL.

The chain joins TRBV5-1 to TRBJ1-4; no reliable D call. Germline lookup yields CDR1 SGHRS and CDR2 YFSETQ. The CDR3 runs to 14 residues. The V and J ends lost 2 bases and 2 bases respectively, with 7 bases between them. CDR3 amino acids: CASSLSGTNEKLFF. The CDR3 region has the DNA TGCGCCAGCAGCTTATCCGGGACTAATGAAAAACTGTTTTTT.

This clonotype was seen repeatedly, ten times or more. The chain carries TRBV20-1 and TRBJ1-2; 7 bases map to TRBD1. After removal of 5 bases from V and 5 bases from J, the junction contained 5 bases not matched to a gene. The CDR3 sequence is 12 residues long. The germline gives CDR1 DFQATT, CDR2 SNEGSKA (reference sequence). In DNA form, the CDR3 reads TGCAGTGCTGGGGACAGACGTTATGGCTACACCTTC. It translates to CSAGDRRYGYTF.

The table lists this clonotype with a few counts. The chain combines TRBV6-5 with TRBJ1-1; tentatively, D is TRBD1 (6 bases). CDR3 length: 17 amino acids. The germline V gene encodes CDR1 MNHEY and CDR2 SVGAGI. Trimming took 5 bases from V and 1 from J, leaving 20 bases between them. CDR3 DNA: TGTGCCAGCAGTCCCAAAAGACAGGCCCGGGGGAACACTGAAGCTTTCTTT. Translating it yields CASSPKRQARGNTEAFF.

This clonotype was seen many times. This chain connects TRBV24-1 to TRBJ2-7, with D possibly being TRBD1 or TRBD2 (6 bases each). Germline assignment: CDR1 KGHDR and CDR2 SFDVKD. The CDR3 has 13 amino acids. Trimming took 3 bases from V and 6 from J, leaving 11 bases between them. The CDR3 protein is CATSDIQGGEQYF. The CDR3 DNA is TGTGCCACCAGTGATATACAGGGAGGCGAGCAGTACTTC.

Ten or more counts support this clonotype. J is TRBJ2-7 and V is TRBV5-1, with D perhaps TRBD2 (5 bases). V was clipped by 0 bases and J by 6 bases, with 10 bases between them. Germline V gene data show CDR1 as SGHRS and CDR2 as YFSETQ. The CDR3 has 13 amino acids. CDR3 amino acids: CASSLEAESEQYF. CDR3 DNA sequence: TGCGCCAGCAGCTTGGAAGCGGAGAGCGAGCAGTACTTC.

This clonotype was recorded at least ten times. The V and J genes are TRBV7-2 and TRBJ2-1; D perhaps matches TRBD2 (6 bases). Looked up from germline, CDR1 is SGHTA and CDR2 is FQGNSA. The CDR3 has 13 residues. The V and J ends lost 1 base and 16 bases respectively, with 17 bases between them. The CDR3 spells CASSLGMRDSGFF. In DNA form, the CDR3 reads TGTGCCAGCAGCTTAGGCATGAGGGACTCGGGTTTCTTC.

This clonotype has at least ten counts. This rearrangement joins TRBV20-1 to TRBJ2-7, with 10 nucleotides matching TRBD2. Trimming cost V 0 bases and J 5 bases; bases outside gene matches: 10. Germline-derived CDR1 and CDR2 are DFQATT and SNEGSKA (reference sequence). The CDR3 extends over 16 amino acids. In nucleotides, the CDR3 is TGCAGTGCTAGAGATCCCTCGAGCGGGGGGGCCCACGAGCAGTACTTC. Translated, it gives CSARDPSSGGAHEQYF.

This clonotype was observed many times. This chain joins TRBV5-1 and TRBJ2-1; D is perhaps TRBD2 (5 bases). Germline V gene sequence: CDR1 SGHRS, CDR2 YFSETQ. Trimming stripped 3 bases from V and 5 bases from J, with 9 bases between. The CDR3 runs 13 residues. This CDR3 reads CASSSRGDNEQFF. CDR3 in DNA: TGCGCCAGCAGCTCCCGGGGAGACAATGAGCAGTTCTTC.

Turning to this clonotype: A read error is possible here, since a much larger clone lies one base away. The CDR3 nucleotides are TGTGCCAGCATGGTCGGTCGTACAGGCCGAAGGCACTCCTACGAGCAGTACTTC. Translation: CASMVGRTGRRHSYEQYF. V and J are TRBV6-5 and TRBJ2-7; TRBD1 might be the D (5 bases). This CDR3 has 18 amino acids. V gave up 7 bases and J gave up 0 bases, with 25 bases separating them. Per germline, CDR1 MNHEY and CDR2 SVGAGI.

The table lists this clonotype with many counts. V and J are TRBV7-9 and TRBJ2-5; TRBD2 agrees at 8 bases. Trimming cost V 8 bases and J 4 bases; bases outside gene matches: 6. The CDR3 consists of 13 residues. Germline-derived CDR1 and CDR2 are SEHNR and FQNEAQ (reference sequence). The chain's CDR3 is CASRASGRETQYF. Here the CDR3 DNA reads TGTGCCAGCCGGGCTAGCGGGCGAGAGACCCAGTACTTC.

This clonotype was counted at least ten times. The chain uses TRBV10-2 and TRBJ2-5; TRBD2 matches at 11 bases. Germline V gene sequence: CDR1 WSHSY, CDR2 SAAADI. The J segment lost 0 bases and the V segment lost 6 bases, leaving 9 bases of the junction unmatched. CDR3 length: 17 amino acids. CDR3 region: CASRRLAGRTYQETQYF. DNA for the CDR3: TGCGCCAGCAGGCGACTAGCGGGGCGAACGTACCAAGAGACCCAGTACTTC.

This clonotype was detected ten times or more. DNA for the CDR3: TGTGCCAGCAGTTACCCTAATACGAGGGGACCAAATCAGCCCCAGCATTTT. Translating it yields CASSYPNTRGPNQPQHF. The chain is built from TRBV6-2 or TRBV6-3 and TRBJ1-5; D might be TRBD1 (5 bases). Deletions cut 2 bases from V and 4 bases from J, with 18 bases between. Per germline, CDR1 MNHEY and CDR2 SVGEGT. The CDR3 runs 17 residues.

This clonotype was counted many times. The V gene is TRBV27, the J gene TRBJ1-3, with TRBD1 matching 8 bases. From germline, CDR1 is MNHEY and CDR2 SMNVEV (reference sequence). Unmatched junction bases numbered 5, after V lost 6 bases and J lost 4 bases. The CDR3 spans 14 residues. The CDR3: CASSRTGSGNTIYF. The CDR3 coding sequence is TGTGCCAGCAGCCGGACAGGGTCGGGAAACACCATATATTTT.

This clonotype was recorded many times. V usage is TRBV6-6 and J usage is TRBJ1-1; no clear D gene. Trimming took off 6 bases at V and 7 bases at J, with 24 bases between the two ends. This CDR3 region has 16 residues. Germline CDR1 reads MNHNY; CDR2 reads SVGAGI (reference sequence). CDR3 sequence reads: CASREPALTDYYEAFF. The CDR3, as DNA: TGTGCCAGCAGGGAGCCAGCCCTGACGGACTACTATGAAGCTTTCTTT.

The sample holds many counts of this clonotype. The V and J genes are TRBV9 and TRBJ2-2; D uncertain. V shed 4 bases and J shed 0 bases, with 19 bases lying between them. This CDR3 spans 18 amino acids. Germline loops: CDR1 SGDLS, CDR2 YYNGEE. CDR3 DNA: TGTGCCAGCAGCATTTCCCCCTCTGGGGTAGCGAACACCGGGGAGCTGTTTTTT. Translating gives CASSISPSGVANTGELFF.

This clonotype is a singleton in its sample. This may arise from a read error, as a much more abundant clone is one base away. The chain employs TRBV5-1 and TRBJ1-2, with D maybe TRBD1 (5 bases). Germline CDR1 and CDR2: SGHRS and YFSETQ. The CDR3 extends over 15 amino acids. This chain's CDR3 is CANSLDGGAKYGYTF. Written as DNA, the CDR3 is TGCGCCAACAGCCTAGACGGAGGGGCCAAATATGGCTACACCTTC.

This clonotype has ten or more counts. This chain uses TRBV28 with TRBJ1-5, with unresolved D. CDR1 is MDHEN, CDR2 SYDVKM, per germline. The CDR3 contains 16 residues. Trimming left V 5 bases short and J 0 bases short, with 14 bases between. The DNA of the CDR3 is TGTGCCAGCAGTCAGGCGGGTCGGGATAGCAATCAGCCCCAGCATTTT. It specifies CASSQAGRDSNQPQHF.

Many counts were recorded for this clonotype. CDR3 protein: CASSSKREQYF. The CDR3 DNA is TGTGCCAGCAGTTCGAAACGCGAGCAGTACTTC. This chain uses TRBV12-3 or TRBV12-4 with TRBJ2-7; D is uncertain. V was trimmed by 4 bases and J by 6 bases, leaving 7 bases between them. The CDR3 contains 11 residues.

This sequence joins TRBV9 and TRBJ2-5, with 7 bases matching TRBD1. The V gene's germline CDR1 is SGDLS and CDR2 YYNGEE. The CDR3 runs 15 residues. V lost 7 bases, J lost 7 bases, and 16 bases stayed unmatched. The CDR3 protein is CASLEPQGGYGTQYF. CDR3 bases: TGTGCCAGCTTAGAACCCCAAGGGGGCTATGGGACCCAGTACTTC.

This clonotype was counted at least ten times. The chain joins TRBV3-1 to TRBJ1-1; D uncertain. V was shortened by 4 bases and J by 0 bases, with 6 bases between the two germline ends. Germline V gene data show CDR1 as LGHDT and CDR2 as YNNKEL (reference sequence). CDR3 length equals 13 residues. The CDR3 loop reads CASSPGLNTEAFF. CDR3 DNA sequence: TGTGCCAGCAGCCCTGGATTGAACACTGAAGCTTTCTTT.

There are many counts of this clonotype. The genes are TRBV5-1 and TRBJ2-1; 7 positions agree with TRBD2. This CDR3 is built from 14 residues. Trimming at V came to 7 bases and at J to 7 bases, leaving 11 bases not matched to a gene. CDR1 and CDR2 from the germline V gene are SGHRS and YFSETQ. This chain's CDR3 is CASLGSGPENEQFF. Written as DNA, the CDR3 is TGCGCCAGCCTGGGTAGCGGGCCAGAGAATGAGCAGTTCTTC.

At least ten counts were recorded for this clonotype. CDR3 sequence reads: CSARRSATTGELFF. The CDR3 bases are TGCAGTGCTAGAAGGTCCGCCACCACCGGGGAGCTGTTTTTT. The chain employs TRBV20-1 and TRBJ2-2; D uncertain. The CDR3 length is 14 residues. Germline CDR1 DFQATT, CDR2 SNEGSKA (reference sequence). With 2 bases removed from V and 4 bases from J, the gap between germline ends came to 11 bases.

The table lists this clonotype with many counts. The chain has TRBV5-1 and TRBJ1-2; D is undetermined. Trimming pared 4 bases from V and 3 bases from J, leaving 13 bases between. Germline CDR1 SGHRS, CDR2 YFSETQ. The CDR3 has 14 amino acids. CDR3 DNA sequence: TGCGCCAGCAGCACGGACCGACGGGACTATGGCTACACCTTC. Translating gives CASSTDRRDYGYTF. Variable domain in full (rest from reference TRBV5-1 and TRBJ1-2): KAGVTQTPRYLIKTRGQQVTLSCSPISGHRSVSWYQQTPGQGLQFLFEYFSETQRNKGNFPGRFSGRQFSNSRSEMNVSTLELGDSALYLCASSTDRRDYGYTFGSGTRLTVV.